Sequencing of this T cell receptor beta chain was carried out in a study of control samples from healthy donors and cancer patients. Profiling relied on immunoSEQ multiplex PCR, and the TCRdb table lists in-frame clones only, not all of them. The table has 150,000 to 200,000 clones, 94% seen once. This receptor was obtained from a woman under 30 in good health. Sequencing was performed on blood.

CDR3 sequence reads: CASSQVGTGTEAFF. Here the CDR3 DNA reads TGCGCCAGCAGCCAAGTAGGAACAGGGACTGAAGCTTTCTTT. The gene calls are TRBV4-1 and TRBJ1-1, with D tentatively TRBD1 (6 bases). This CDR3 contains 14 residues. Germline loops: CDR1 MGHRA, CDR2 YSYEKL. Between the trimmed V and J ends, which lost 1 base and 5 bases, there was a span of 11 bases.